Described below is a single T cell receptor beta chain sequence and its context. This receptor's antigen is unknown. Per-base quality was not reported, and no clone a single base away is much larger than it. The CDR3 runs 17 residues from the cysteine to the phenylalanine. Only the CDR3 DNA stays, 51 bases, in frame from base 1. Trimmed from V: 2 bases; trimmed from J: 3 bases; junction bases lacking a gene match: 7. According to the germline V gene, CDR1 reads KGHDR and CDR2 reads SFDVKD. Each collaborating institution followed its own protocols to collect whole blood in K2EDTA tubes. For TCRbeta analysis, collaborators shipped samples as frozen whole blood, isolated PBMCs, or DNA extracted from either of those sample types. These data originate in a study of blood T cell repertoires in COVID-19 (dated by TCRdb to the early 2020s). Study-level background: The collaborator samples originated in the United States, Italy and Spain and spanned the acute and convalescent phases of COVID-19. The material from the prospective study consisted of cDNA or gDNA derived from T cells, B-cell-depleted T cells, or PBMCs. Deeply sampled blood TCRbeta repertoires from subjects exposed to, actively infected with, or recovered from COVID-19 were included in the dataset. The repertoires were released in a freely available public database intended as a resource for research on the immune response to SARS-CoV-2. Samples were obtained from the ongoing ImmuneRACE study (first 160 participants) and from 1,200 or so subjects provided by 6 global collaborators. A de-identified subject ID, COVID-19 status, age in years and sex were almost always included in the sample metadata. Where HLA class I and class II types were available, the types were taken from metadata supplied by the sample provider, not from assay-based typing. Study-level results and caveats: Clinical and demographic metadata were provided uncurated, with the amount varying by source and participant.

The immunoSEQ Assay, a bias-controlled multiplex PCR, was used to amplify TCRbeta CDR3 regions from genomic DNA. Turning to the authors' computational methods: The number of nucleated cells in each sample was estimated by amplification of reference gene primers within the assay. To quantify the absolute abundance of each unique TCRbeta CDR3 rearrangement, sequence reads were collapsed and filtered. For each sample, productive Simpson clonality was calculated by taking the square root of Simpson's diversity index across productive rearrangements. Drawn from immuneACCESS, this table holds only the in-frame rearrangements with V and J called that TCRdb kept. Clones are partly lost; checked studies trace under half to an unresolved V gene and leave the rest unexplained. That table supplies the V and J calls and clone size; D and trimming were determined from the DNA. Recorded for this sample are roughly 16,000 clones; roughly three quarters of them occurred a single time. The top ten constitute about 8.1% of the sample.

This TCR was recovered from a man aged 55 to 69 with acute or convalescent COVID-19. Recombination joined TRBV24-1 with TRBJ2-1; TRBD1 agrees with 9 junctional bases. The sample consisted of peripheral blood. The nucleotides read TGTGCCACCAGTGATTCCGCCCCGGGACAGGGCTACAATGAGCAGTTCTTC. The translation is CATSDSAPGQGYNEQFF.